Following are 29 T cell receptor beta chains from one sample sequenced in a study of T cell responses to AZD1222 COVID-19 vaccine. Sequenced by immunoSEQ multiplex PCR; TCRdb stores in-frame clones only, minus some. This sample has 150,000 to 180,000 clones, with approximately 90% found just once. Sequenced material: peripheral blood, taken on day 0 of AZD1222 vaccination. These receptors were collected from an adult in good health.

J is TRBJ2-6 and V is TRBV25-1; 7 bases align to TRBD1. The germline CDR1 and CDR2 sequences are MGHDK and SYGVNS. The trim removed 4 bases at V and 0 bases at J, leaving 9 bases unmatched. This CDR3 is 18 amino acids long. Written as DNA, the CDR3 is TGTGCCAGCAGTGGGGTACAGGGGCCCCTCTCTGGGGCCAACGTCCTGACTTTC. As protein: CASSGVQGPLSGANVLTF.

The rearrangement joins TRBV30 to TRBJ2-4, with 16 bases aligning to TRBD2. CDR3 size: 14 residues. Germline CDR1 reads GTSNPN; CDR2 reads SVGIG (reference sequence). The ends lost 0 bases at V and 15 bases at J; junction bases unmatched: 5. The CDR3, as DNA: TGTGCCTGGAGTGTAGGGACTAGCGGGAGGGCCCGGTACTTC. Its protein is CAWSVGTSGRARYF. Complete variable domain (other parts from reference TRBV30 and TRBJ2-4): SQTIHQWPATLVQPVGSPLSLECTVEGTSNPNLYWYRQAAGRGLQLLFYSVGIGQISSEVPQNLSASRPQDRQFILSSKKLLLSDSGFYLCAWSVGTSGRARYFGAGTRLSVL.

The CDR3 sequence: CASSKRGRLGNEQYF. The CDR3 nucleotides read TGTGCCAGCAGCAAAAGAGGCAGGTTGGGGAACGAGCAGTACTTC. This sequence joins TRBV21-1 and TRBJ2-7. TRBV21-1 is assigned pseudogene status. CDR3 length: 15 residues.

This clone appeared a single time. The chain combines TRBV10-3 with TRBJ1-6, with 8 bases that match TRBD1. In germline, CDR1 is ENHRY, CDR2 SYGVKD. The CDR3 runs to 14 residues. V was pared by 9 bases and J by 5 bases, with 6 bases of the junction left unmatched. CDR3 coding DNA: TGTGCCATAGGCCAGGGGGCCCATAATTCACCCCTCCACTTT. Amino acid sequence: CAIGQGAHNSPLHF.

This sequence joins TRBV4-1 and TRBJ1-6; D not resolved. This CDR3 is built from 13 residues. V shed 1 base and J shed 7 bases, with 5 bases lying between them. CDR1 is MGHRA and CDR2 is YSYEKL in the germline V gene. CDR3 bases: TGCGCCAGCAGCCAAGTTCCGAATTCACCCCTCCACTTT. Its protein product is CASSQVPNSPLHF.

This clone was observed a single time. In DNA, the CDR3 is TGTGCCAGCAGTTTGGGACACCACTACGAGCAGTACTTC. Its translation: CASSLGHHYEQYF. The genes are TRBV28 and TRBJ2-7; a possible D gene is TRBD1 (6 bases). Germline loops: CDR1 MDHEN, CDR2 SYDVKM. V lost 3 bases and J 3 bases, leaving 9 bases between the germline ends. The CDR3 length is 13 residues. Based on the CDR3 plus reference TRBV28 and TRBJ2-7, the full variable domain is DVKVTQSSRYLVKRTGEKVFLECVQDMDHENMFWYRQDPGLGLRLIYFSYDVKMKEKGDIPEGYSVSREKKERFSLILESASTNQTSMYLCASSLGHHYEQYFGPGTRLTVT.

The J gene is TRBJ2-7, the V gene TRBV6-2 or TRBV6-3; possible D gene TRBD1, 5 bases. Germline loops: CDR1 MNHEY, CDR2 SVGEGT. The CDR3 consists of 14 residues. V shed 0 bases and J shed 1 base, with 7 bases lying between them. This chain's CDR3 is CASSYSTDSYEQYF. DNA of the CDR3: TGTGCCAGCAGTTACTCGACAGATTCCTACGAGCAGTACTTC.

As DNA, the CDR3 is TGTGCCAGCAGCCAAGACAGCTCTGGGGCCAACGTCCTGACTTTC. This translates into CASSQDSSGANVLTF. The gene calls are TRBV3-1 (or the pseudogene TRBV3-2) and TRBJ2-6; unclear D gene. V lost 0 bases and J lost 0, with 3 bases in between. The germline gives CDR1 LGHDT, CDR2 YNNKEL (reference sequence). The CDR3 has 15 amino acids.

The V gene is TRBV6-5, the J gene TRBJ2-7, with 8 bases fitting TRBD1. This CDR3 has 13 residues. Germline V gene sequence: CDR1 MNHEY, CDR2 SVGAGI. J was trimmed by 2 bases and V by 5 bases; bases with no gene match: 2. The CDR3 loop reads CASSRDRTYEQYF. As DNA, the CDR3 is TGTGCCAGCAGTCGGGACAGGACCTACGAGCAGTACTTC.

The chain recombines TRBV7-9 with TRBJ2-5; tentatively, D is TRBD1 (7 bases). V was clipped by 9 bases and J by 3 bases, with 14 bases between them. The CDR3 runs to 13 residues. Germline-derived CDR1 and CDR2 are SEHNR and FQNEAQ (reference sequence). CDR3 sequence (DNA): TGTGCCAGTGGAGGGGGACAGAAAGAGACCCAGTACTTC. Amino acids: CASGGGQKETQYF.

The chain employs TRBV19 and TRBJ2-5; D gene unclear. V was trimmed by 3 bases and J by 5 bases, leaving 13 bases between them. CDR3 length: 14 residues. Germline V lookup: CDR1 LNHDA, CDR2 SQIVND (reference sequence). This chain's CDR3 is CASSIPSKAETQYF. For the CDR3, the DNA is TGTGCCAGTAGTATCCCTAGTAAGGCGGAGACCCAGTACTTC.

The chain uses TRBV5-8 and TRBJ2-7, with D unclear. CDR3 length: 13 amino acids. Per germline, CDR1 SGHTS and CDR2 YDEGEE. Trimming took 4 bases from V and 2 from J, leaving 10 bases between them. CDR3 loop: CASSRGGPYEQYF. The CDR3 nucleotides are TGTGCCAGCAGCCGTGGTGGCCCCTACGAGCAGTACTTC.

Only one count was recorded for this clone. The CDR3 DNA follows: TGTGCCAGCAGTTCAATGGGAAGCTCCTACAATGAGCAGTTCTTC. Amino acids: CASSSMGSSYNEQFF. The gene calls are TRBV6-5 and TRBJ2-1; the D is unclear. CDR1 is MNHEY, CDR2 SVGAGI, per germline. V was shortened by 4 bases and J by 0 bases, with 10 bases between the two germline ends. The CDR3 has 15 amino acids.

The CDR3 here is CAISESTAQEQYF. Written as DNA, the CDR3 is TGTGCCATCAGTGAGTCCACTGCTCAGGAGCAGTACTTC. The chain couples TRBV10-3 to TRBJ2-7; D is unclear. From germline, CDR1 is ENHRY and CDR2 SYGVKD. With 0 bases removed from V and 7 bases from J, the gap between germline ends came to 10 bases. The CDR3 spans 13 residues.

The chain links TRBV19 to TRBJ1-2, with D possibly being TRBD1 (5 bases). Germline V CDR1 and CDR2: LNHDA, SQIVND (reference sequence). The CDR3 has 14 amino acids. Trimming pared 4 bases from V and 3 bases from J, leaving 12 bases between. CDR3 region: CASSNFGTDYGYTF. In DNA, the CDR3 is TGTGCCAGTAGTAACTTCGGGACCGACTATGGCTACACCTTC.

The V call is TRBV9, the J call TRBJ1-1; D is undetermined. Germline values: CDR1 SGDLS, CDR2 YYNGEE. CDR3 length equals 14 residues. Trimming stripped 4 bases from V and 4 bases from J, with 14 bases between. CDR3 coding DNA: TGTGCCAGCAGCTCCGGGCCCGGACCCACTGAAGCTTTCTTT. It is translated as CASSSGPGPTEAFF.

The V and J genes are TRBV27 and TRBJ2-3; 11 bases are shared with TRBD2. Germline V gene lookup returns CDR1 MNHEY and CDR2 SMNVEV (reference sequence). The length of the CDR3 is 18 residues. V dropped 0 bases and J dropped 2; count of bases not matched to a gene: 7. CDR3 sequence reads: CASSLSGWTSGLTDTQYF. CDR3 in DNA: TGTGCCAGCAGTTTATCGGGGTGGACTAGCGGGCTCACAGATACGCAGTATTTT.

The chain has TRBV28 and TRBJ1-3, with a possible D match to TRBD1 (6 bases). This CDR3 region has 14 residues. CDR1 and CDR2 from the germline V gene are MDHEN and SYDVKM. V was clipped by 7 bases and J by 6 bases, with 16 bases between them. CDR3 protein: CASIPSDSINTIYF. The CDR3 region has the DNA TGTGCCAGCATTCCTTCGGACAGCATAAACACCATATATTTT.

The chain carries TRBV5-6 and TRBJ1-1, with 11 bases matching TRBD1. Germline CDR1 SGHDT, CDR2 YYEEEE. With V trimmed by 4 bases and J by 5 bases, 7 bases remained unmatched. The CDR3 sequence is 15 residues long. In DNA form, the CDR3 reads TGTGCCAGCAGCATGGACAGGGGGCGAGGGACTGAAGCTTTCTTT. Its protein product is CASSMDRGRGTEAFF.

This chain connects TRBV6-1 to TRBJ1-5; D is unclear. The V gene lost 2 bases and the J gene lost 4 bases, with 6 bases spanning the gap. Germline CDR1 is MNHNS and CDR2 is SASEGT. The CDR3 is made up of 13 amino acids. CDR3 sequence reads: CASSEMGNQPQHF. For the CDR3, the DNA is TGTGCCAGCAGTGAAATGGGAAATCAGCCCCAGCATTTT.

This rearrangement joins TRBV5-8 to TRBJ2-7, with a weak D call TRBD1 (5 bases). The germline V and J ends were trimmed by 4 bases and 3 bases, with 14 bases remaining between them. The germline CDR1 and CDR2 sequences are SGHTS and YDEGEE. The CDR3 loop spans 14 amino acids. CDR3: CASSLRRDFYEQYF. CDR3 DNA sequence: TGTGCCAGCAGCCTCCGCAGGGATTTCTACGAGCAGTACTTC.

V and J are TRBV9 and TRBJ2-1; 8 bases agree with TRBD2. CDR3 length: 16 residues. Germline assignment: CDR1 SGDLS and CDR2 YYNGEE. The J segment lost 8 bases and the V segment lost 0 bases, leaving 10 bases of the junction unmatched. CDR3 in amino acids: CASSVAISGIGDEQFF. CDR3 sequence (DNA): TGTGCCAGCAGCGTAGCGATTAGCGGGATCGGTGATGAGCAGTTCTTC.

The DNA of the CDR3 is TGCGCCAGCAGCCAAGGGTTTCCTGTTAATGAAAAACTGTTTTTT. This gives the protein CASSQGFPVNEKLFF. The chain recombines TRBV4-3 with TRBJ1-4; D is ambiguous. Trimming pared 1 base from V and 4 bases from J, leaving 10 bases between. Germline values: CDR1 LGHNA, CDR2 YSLEER. The CDR3 loop spans 15 amino acids.

The V gene is TRBV4-1, the J gene TRBJ1-2, with D possibly TRBD1 on 5 matching bases. The germline V and J ends were trimmed by 2 bases and 6 bases, with 13 bases remaining between them. Germline V gives CDR1 MGHRA, CDR2 YSYEKL. This CDR3 spans 14 amino acids. This chain's CDR3 is CASSQPGILDGYTF. Here the CDR3 DNA reads TGCGCCAGCAGCCAACCAGGGATTTTAGATGGCTACACCTTC.

In this sample, this clone turned up once. The rearrangement links TRBV15 to TRBJ2-1; D not certain. Germline V gene lookup returns CDR1 LNHNV and CDR2 YYDKDF (reference sequence). The CDR3 runs to 14 residues. V lost 0 bases and J lost 2, with 5 bases in between. CDR3 bases: TGTGCCACCAGCAGAGAAGGGCCCTACAATGAGCAGTTCTTC. As protein: CATSREGPYNEQFF.

The chain couples TRBV9 to TRBJ2-1; 9 positions match TRBD2. Germline values: CDR1 SGDLS, CDR2 YYNGEE. The CDR3 sequence is 15 residues long. The ends lost 1 base at V and 7 bases at J; junction bases unmatched: 6. The CDR3 bases are TGTGCCAGCAGCGTAAGGCGGGAGGGCCTAAATGAGCAGTTCTTC. This codes for CASSVRREGLNEQFF.

The chain links TRBV9 to TRBJ2-7; D perhaps matches TRBD1 (6 bases). CDR1 and CDR2 from the germline V gene are SGDLS and YYNGEE. The V and J ends lost 3 bases and 12 bases respectively, with 13 bases between them. The CDR3 has 11 amino acids. CDR3 residues: CASSDISGVYF. In nucleotides, the CDR3 is TGTGCCAGCAGCGATATTTCAGGGGTGTACTTC. Full variable domain (rest looked up from reference TRBV9 and TRBJ2-7): DSGVTQTPKHLITATGQRVTLRCSPRSGDLSVYWYQQSLDQGLQFLIQYYNGEERAKGNILERFSAQQFPDLHSELNLSSLELGDSALYFCASSDISGVYFGPGTRLTVT.

V is TRBV28 and J is TRBJ1-5; 9 positions agree with TRBD1. V shed 3 bases and J 7 bases; nucleotides not matched to a gene: 10. CDR1 and CDR2 from the germline V gene are MDHEN and SYDVKM. The CDR3 contains 16 residues. The CDR3 DNA reads TGTGCCAGCAGTTTCGGAAACAGGGGGCATGAGCAGCCCCAGCATTTT. Protein sequence: CASSFGNRGHEQPQHF.

CDR3 loop: CASSRQGANTGELFF. CDR3 coding DNA: TGTGCCAGCAGTCGACAGGGGGCGAACACCGGGGAGCTGTTTTTT. The rearrangement joins TRBV28 to TRBJ2-2, with TRBD1 matching 9 bases. V was clipped by 5 bases and J by 0 bases; unmatched bases: 1. The CDR3 consists of 15 residues. Germline V gene lookup returns CDR1 MDHEN and CDR2 SYDVKM. The complete variable domain, with remaining parts taken from reference TRBV28 and TRBJ2-2, reads DVKVTQSSRYLVKRTGEKVFLECVQDMDHENMFWYRQDPGLGLRLIYFSYDVKMKEKGDIPEGYSVSREKKERFSLILESASTNQTSMYLCASSRQGANTGELFFGEGSRLTVL.